This passage covers 9 T cell receptor beta chains from one sample sequenced in a study of Ad26.COV2.S vaccination and SARS-CoV-2 variants. Method: immunoSEQ multiplex PCR; TCRdb's copy keeps in-frame clones and lacks some. Here the sample spans under 150,000 clones, roughly 89% being singletons. This sample comprised peripheral blood, obtained after recovery from COVID-19. The receptors were sampled from a human donor who had recovered from COVID-19.

The CDR3 spells CASTPGQNLADTQYF. CDR3 in DNA: TGTGCCTCAACCCCGGGACAAAACCTCGCAGATACGCAGTATTTT. V and J are TRBV27 and TRBJ2-3; D perhaps matches TRBD1 (6 bases). V gave up 11 bases and J gave up 4 bases, with 22 bases separating them. The CDR3 runs to 15 residues. CDR1 MNHEY and CDR2 SMNVEV come from the germline V gene (reference sequence).

This clone was observed a single time. The rearrangement joins TRBV2 to TRBJ2-7, with 9 bases aligning to TRBD1. This CDR3 has 14 residues. V trimming: 6 bases; J trimming: 4 bases; junction bases outside the gene matches: 7. Germline V CDR1 and CDR2: SNHLY, FYNNEI. This CDR3 is CASSDRDRDYEQYF. In DNA form, the CDR3 reads TGTGCCAGCAGCGACCGGGACAGGGATTACGAGCAGTACTTC.

The chain employs TRBV7-8 and TRBJ2-7, with D tentatively TRBD2 (5 bases). V was pared by 2 bases and J by 3 bases, with 8 bases between. CDR3 length: 13 residues. Germline lookup yields CDR1 SGHVS and CDR2 FQNEAQ. The CDR3 sequence: CASSLLTNYEQYF. The DNA of the CDR3 is TGTGCCAGCAGCTTATTGACTAACTACGAGCAGTACTTC.

The CDR3 loop reads CASPGYRENSYEQYF. DNA of the CDR3: TGTGCCAGCCCAGGCTACAGGGAAAACTCCTACGAGCAGTACTTC. The chain recombines TRBV6-5 with TRBJ2-7, with a weak D call TRBD1 (6 bases). CDR3 length: 15 residues. Germline V lookup: CDR1 MNHEY, CDR2 SVGAGI. Between the trimmed V and J ends, which lost 8 bases and 0 bases, there was a span of 17 bases.

This clone was observed a handful of times. One end of the junction is discordant with germline, which a read error may explain. The CDR3 is CASREGGTGNQPQHF. The CDR3 nucleotides read TGTGCCAGCAGGGAAGGGGGGACAGGGAACCAGCCCCAGCATTTT. The chain joins TRBV6-1 to TRBJ1-5; TRBD1 agrees at 9 bases. CDR1 MNHNS and CDR2 SASEGT come from the germline V gene. The CDR3 has 15 amino acids.

The CDR3 region has the DNA TGTGCCAGCAGCCCTGACAGGTTGAGCAATCAGCCCCAGCATTTT. Encoded protein: CASSPDRLSNQPQHF. This chain links TRBV7-9 with TRBJ1-5, with a weak D call TRBD1 (6 bases). The germline CDR1 and CDR2 sequences are SEHNR and FQNEAQ (reference sequence). V was trimmed by 5 bases and J by 1 base, leaving 12 bases between them. The CDR3 runs to 15 residues. The whole variable domain, remainder taken from reference TRBV7-9 and TRBJ1-5, is DTGVSQNPRHKITKRGQNVTFRCDPISEHNRLYWYRQTLGQGPEFLTYFQNEAQLEKSRLLSDRFSAERPKGSFSTLEIQRTEQGDSAMYLCASSPDRLSNQPQHFGDGTRLSIL.

The V call is TRBV7-9, the J call TRBJ2-7, with D unresolved. Per the germline V gene, CDR1 is SEHNR and CDR2 is FQNEAQ (reference sequence). V dropped 4 bases and J dropped 0 bases, with 4 bases sitting between them. There are 12 residues in the CDR3. Here the CDR3 reads CASSYLSYEQYF. The DNA of the CDR3 is TGTGCCAGCAGCTATCTCTCCTACGAGCAGTACTTC.

This chain joins TRBV11-2 and TRBJ1-2; no firm D call. V lost 1 base to trimming and J lost 1 base, with 13 bases between them. CDR3 length: 16 residues. Germline lookup yields CDR1 SGHAT and CDR2 FQNNGV. The CDR3 sequence is CASSLVNLQVNYGYTF. As DNA, the CDR3 is TGTGCCAGCAGCTTAGTAAACCTCCAGGTTAACTATGGCTACACCTTC.

The chain is built from TRBV19 and TRBJ2-5; 8 bases map to TRBD1. The CDR3 has 16 amino acids. The germline V gene has CDR1 LNHDA and CDR2 SQIVND (reference sequence). V trimming: 3 bases; J trimming: 2 bases; junction bases outside the gene matches: 8. CDR3: CASSIGDRIKQETQYF. In DNA, the CDR3 is TGTGCCAGTAGTATTGGGGACAGGATAAAACAAGAGACCCAGTACTTC.